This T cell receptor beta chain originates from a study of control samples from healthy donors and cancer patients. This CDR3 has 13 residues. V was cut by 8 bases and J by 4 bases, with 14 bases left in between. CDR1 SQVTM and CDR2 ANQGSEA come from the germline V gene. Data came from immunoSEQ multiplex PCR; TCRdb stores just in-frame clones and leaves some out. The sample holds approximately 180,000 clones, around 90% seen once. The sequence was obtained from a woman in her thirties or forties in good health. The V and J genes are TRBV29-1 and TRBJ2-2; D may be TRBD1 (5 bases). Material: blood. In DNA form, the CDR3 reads TGCAGCACGGCCAGGGCGAGCACCGGGGAGCTGTTTTTT. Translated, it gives CSTARASTGELFF.